Sequencing of this TCR beta chain was carried out in a study of T cell clusters in autoimmune cytopenias. About 39,000 genome equivalents of blood DNA were amplified for TRB. The CDR3 is 16 residues long. Germline CDR1 reads SGHNT; CDR2 reads YYREEE (reference sequence). TRB rearrangements were amplified by touch-down multiplex PCR with mixed TRB-A/B primers. TCRdb re-called the multiplex PCR reads, yielding one record per CDR3 amino acid sequence without DNA. The table lists 6,000 to 6,500 distinct CDR3 sequences, with roughly 38% in the top ten. These data were also reused for a study on T cell repertoires in aging, cancer and after chemotherapy. As that study records: The whole study produced a dataset of roughly 8.8 million TCR reads.

The sequence came from a human donor in good health. Sequencing was performed on peripheral blood. J is TRBJ1-4 and V is TRBV5-4; as DNA is missing, the TRBD1 call by TCRdb cannot be tested. The CDR3 is CASSLDAGANDEKLFF.